This T cell receptor (beta chain) originates from a study of T cell repertoires in cytomegalovirus infection. About the study: It was recently identified HLA-C-restricted and well-studied HLA-B-restricted CMV epitopes that the study used. Both a matching HLA type and CMV infection were indicated by public TCR beta signatures.

On this clonotype: Its antigen is unknown.

Study results and limitations: Pooled public TCR beta family frequency picked out CMV carriers with the relevant HLA. Ex vivo responses were dominated by HLA-C-restricted CMV-specific TCR beta clonotypes.

In TCRdb, the reads were re-called with MiXCR into one record per CDR3 protein. Among more than 250,000 distinct CDR3 sequences listed, more than 20% were seen once. Germline assignment: CDR1 SNHLY and CDR2 FYNNEI. Trimming cost V 1 base and J 8 bases, with 5 bases left between them. The CDR3 length is 12 residues. The sequences come from cultured PBMCs, collected from culture after CMV antigen stimulation. The chain couples TRBV2 to TRBJ2-2; tentative D call: TRBD1 (5 bases). The origin of this receptor is a human donor in good health (CMV status not recorded). Some clones in this sample may be carry-over from other donors' samples. CDR3 sequence reads: CASSEGTGELFF. The CDR3 DNA reads as TGTGCCAGCAGTGAAGGGACAGGGGAGCTGTTTTTT.